Listed below are T cell receptor beta chains from one sample, sequenced in a study of CD8 T cells in ankylosing spondylitis. TCRdb itself ran the 5' RACE reads through MiXCR, one entry per CDR3 protein. This sample has a few hundred thousand distinct CDR3 sequences; 15% to 20% occur once, and the top ten carry around 32%. Sequenced: blood, either unsorted or a sorted T cell fraction (not recorded which). These receptors all come from a male donor with ankylosing spondylitis or in good health (not recorded which). The CDR3 runs from the conserved cysteine through the conserved F or W. Each record gives: J gene, D gene, V gene, clone size, CDR3 DNA, CDR3 protein. D genes are given only for firm matches. Clone size is not always given. Where it is, it says once, few, many or a class for expanded clones.

j_call: TRBJ2-2; d_call: NA; v_call: TRBV7-3; clone_size: many; cdr3_nt: TGTGCCAGCAGCTTAACACCCGGGACTCTCACCGGGGAGCTGTTTTTT; cdr3_aa: CASSLTPGTLTGELFF
j_call: TRBJ2-1; d_call: NA; v_call: TRBV27; clone_size: NA; cdr3_nt: TGTGCCAGCAGTTCTAGGGTCTATGAGCAGTTCTTC; cdr3_aa: CASSSRVYEQFF
j_call: TRBJ2-3; d_call: NA; v_call: TRBV12-3/TRBV12-4; clone_size: many; cdr3_nt: TGTGCCAGCAGTCCAGGGACCCCAGATACGCAGTATTTT; cdr3_aa: CASSPGTPDTQYF
j_call: TRBJ2-5; d_call: NA; v_call: TRBV20-1; clone_size: NA; cdr3_nt: TGCAGTGCTAATCTGGGTATTGACGAGACCCAGTACTTC; cdr3_aa: CSANLGIDETQYF
j_call: TRBJ2-7; d_call: NA; v_call: TRBV29-1; clone_size: many; cdr3_nt: TGCAGCGTTGAAGATCAGGGCGAGCAGTACTTC; cdr3_aa: CSVEDQGEQYF
j_call: TRBJ2-6; d_call: NA; v_call: TRBV4-1; clone_size: NA; cdr3_nt: TGCGCCAGCAGCCAAACAGGGTCTGGGGCCAACGTCCTGACTTTC; cdr3_aa: CASSQTGSGANVLTF
j_call: TRBJ2-5; d_call: TRBD2; v_call: TRBV4-2; clone_size: few; cdr3_nt: TGTGCCAGCAGCCCCGGTCCCGATCTAGCGGGAGACCAAGAGACCCAGTACTTC; cdr3_aa: CASSPGPDLAGDQETQYF
j_call: TRBJ2-3; d_call: TRBD1; v_call: TRBV7-6; clone_size: NA; cdr3_nt: TGTGCCAGCAGCCTACGGGACAGGGGGCTGGCAGATACGCAGTATTTT; cdr3_aa: CASSLRDRGLADTQYF
j_call: TRBJ2-7; d_call: NA; v_call: TRBV12-3/TRBV12-4; clone_size: NA; cdr3_nt: TGTGCCAGCAAAGGGAGCTCCTACGAGCAGTACTTC; cdr3_aa: CASKGSSYEQYF
j_call: TRBJ2-7; d_call: NA; v_call: TRBV2; clone_size: few; cdr3_nt: TGTGCCAGCACCGAAATGGGGTACGAGCAGTACTTC; cdr3_aa: CASTEMGYEQYF
j_call: TRBJ2-2; d_call: NA; v_call: TRBV12-3/TRBV12-4; clone_size: few; cdr3_nt: TGTGCCAGCAGTTTCCTCCCGGGACTCCAAAGGGCCAACACCGGGGAGCTGTTTTTT; cdr3_aa: CASSFLPGLQRANTGELFF
j_call: TRBJ2-6; d_call: NA; v_call: TRBV11-1; clone_size: few; cdr3_nt: TGTGCCAGCAGCTCAATACGGGACACCTCCTCTGGGGCCAACGTCCTGACTTTC; cdr3_aa: CASSSIRDTSSGANVLTF
j_call: TRBJ2-5; d_call: NA; v_call: TRBV5-8; clone_size: NA; cdr3_nt: TGTGCCAGCAGCTTAGTAGTGGGGCAAGAGACCCAGTACTTC; cdr3_aa: CASSLVVGQETQYF
j_call: TRBJ2-1; d_call: NA; v_call: TRBV27; clone_size: NA; cdr3_nt: TGTGCCAGCAGTTTATCGACGGGTTATGAGCAGTTCTTC; cdr3_aa: CASSLSTGYEQFF
j_call: TRBJ1-3; d_call: NA; v_call: TRBV4-1; clone_size: few; cdr3_nt: TGCGCCAGCAGCCAAGATCGGGGTAGGACGGGAAACACCATATATTTT; cdr3_aa: CASSQDRGRTGNTIYF
j_call: TRBJ2-2; d_call: NA; v_call: TRBV11-2; clone_size: few; cdr3_nt: TGTGCCAGCAGCCTCCTGGGAGGGGGAACCGGGGAGCTGTTTTTT; cdr3_aa: CASSLLGGGTGELFF
j_call: TRBJ2-7; d_call: TRBD1; v_call: TRBV2; clone_size: NA; cdr3_nt: TGTGCCAGCAGCCCCGGGACAGGGGTCAGGCGCGAGCAGTACTTC; cdr3_aa: CASSPGTGVRREQYF
j_call: TRBJ2-1; d_call: NA; v_call: TRBV12-3/TRBV12-4; clone_size: few; cdr3_nt: TGTGCCAGCAGTTTGGATGGGAATGGGCAGTTCTTC; cdr3_aa: CASSLDGNGQFF
j_call: TRBJ2-4; d_call: TRBD2; v_call: TRBV7-9; clone_size: NA; cdr3_nt: TGTGCCAGCAGCCAAGACGCGGGAGTCGAAAACATTCAGTACTTC; cdr3_aa: CASSQDAGVENIQYF
j_call: TRBJ2-7; d_call: NA; v_call: TRBV7-6; clone_size: few; cdr3_nt: TGTGCCAGCAGCTTAGTGAGAGGTAGGAGCACCTACGAGCAGTACTTC; cdr3_aa: CASSLVRGRSTYEQYF
j_call: TRBJ2-1; d_call: TRBD2; v_call: TRBV6-1; clone_size: NA; cdr3_nt: TGTGCCAGCAGTCCCCTAGCGGGAGTTTACAATGAGCAGTTCTTC; cdr3_aa: CASSPLAGVYNEQFF
j_call: TRBJ2-1; d_call: TRBD2; v_call: TRBV5-1; clone_size: few; cdr3_nt: TGCGCCAGCAGCAAGGAAGCGGGAAGCTACAATGAGCAGTTCTTC; cdr3_aa: CASSKEAGSYNEQFF
j_call: TRBJ2-3; d_call: NA; v_call: TRBV27; clone_size: NA; cdr3_nt: TGTGCCAGCAATCCATTTCGAGCGTCCGATACGCAGTATTTT; cdr3_aa: CASNPFRASDTQYF
j_call: TRBJ2-1; d_call: NA; v_call: TRBV12-3/TRBV12-4; clone_size: NA; cdr3_nt: TGTGCCAGCAGTCGGGGAGGAGTGTTCCCCAATGAGCAGTTCTTC; cdr3_aa: CASSRGGVFPNEQFF
j_call: TRBJ2-7; d_call: TRBD1; v_call: TRBV20-1; clone_size: NA; cdr3_nt: TGCAGTGCTAGAGCTACCGGGACAGGGGGATACGAGCAGTACTTC; cdr3_aa: CSARATGTGGYEQYF
j_call: TRBJ2-4; d_call: NA; v_call: TRBV20-1; clone_size: NA; cdr3_nt: TGCAGTGCTAGGGGTATCGTCGATCCACTTTTC; cdr3_aa: CSARGIVDPLF
j_call: TRBJ2-3; d_call: NA; v_call: TRBV2; clone_size: NA; cdr3_nt: TGTGCCAGCAGTGGCCTACCCAGGGCAGATACGCAGTATTTT; cdr3_aa: CASSGLPRADTQYF
j_call: TRBJ2-5; d_call: NA; v_call: TRBV9; clone_size: few; cdr3_nt: TGTGCCAGCACCCGGGGTAGCGGACAAGAGACCCAGTACTTC; cdr3_aa: CASTRGSGQETQYF
j_call: TRBJ2-7; d_call: NA; v_call: TRBV29-1; clone_size: many; cdr3_nt: TGCAGCGTTGAAGAGGGATCCTACTACGAGCAGTACTTC; cdr3_aa: CSVEEGSYYEQYF
j_call: TRBJ2-1; d_call: NA; v_call: TRBV11-2; clone_size: few; cdr3_nt: TGTGCCGGATCCGGGGGGCCCGATGAGCAGTTCTTC; cdr3_aa: CAGSGGPDEQFF
j_call: TRBJ2-1; d_call: NA; v_call: TRBV20-1; clone_size: few; cdr3_nt: TGCAGTGCTACCGAACAGGGCCGGGATGTAAGTGAGCAGTTCTTC; cdr3_aa: CSATEQGRDVSEQFF